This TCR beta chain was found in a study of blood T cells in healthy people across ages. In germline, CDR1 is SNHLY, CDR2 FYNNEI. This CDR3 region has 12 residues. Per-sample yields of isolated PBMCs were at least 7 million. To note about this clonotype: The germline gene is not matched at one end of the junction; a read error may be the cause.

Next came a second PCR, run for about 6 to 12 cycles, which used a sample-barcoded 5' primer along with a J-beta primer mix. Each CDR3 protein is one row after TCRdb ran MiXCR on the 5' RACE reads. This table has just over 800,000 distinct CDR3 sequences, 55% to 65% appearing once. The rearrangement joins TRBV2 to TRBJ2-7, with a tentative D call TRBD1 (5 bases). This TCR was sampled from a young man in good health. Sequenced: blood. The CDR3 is CVSRVYAYEQYF. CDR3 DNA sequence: TGTGTCAGCAGGGTTTATGCCTACGAGCAGTACTTC.